The 32 T cell receptor beta chains below come from one sample, sequenced in a study of T cell responses to AZD1222 COVID-19 vaccine. Generated by immunoSEQ multiplex PCR, the TCRdb table keeps only in-frame clones and is missing some. The data contain 150,000 to 200,000 clones, about 89% of them singletons. This sample comprised peripheral blood, obtained 28 days after the second AZD1222 dose. The receptors come from an adult who received the AZD1222 COVID-19 vaccine.

This clone has just one count. This chain connects TRBV19 to TRBJ2-1; 14 positions match TRBD2. The trim removed 5 bases at V and 9 bases at J, leaving 9 bases unmatched. This CDR3 spans 16 amino acids. CDR1 is LNHDA and CDR2 is SQIVND in the germline V gene (reference sequence). The CDR3 is CASSFSGLAGGVEQFF. CDR3 nucleotides: TGTGCCAGTAGTTTCAGCGGACTAGCGGGGGGCGTTGAGCAGTTCTTC.

This chain uses TRBV12-5 with TRBJ2-3, with TRBD1 matching 8 bases. The CDR3 runs to 18 residues. With V trimmed by 0 bases and J by 2 bases, 10 bases remained unmatched. The V gene's germline CDR1 is LGHNT and CDR2 FRNRAP. Here the CDR3 DNA reads TGTGCTAGTGGTTTGGTACCGGTACAGGGGGGTCCCACAGATACGCAGTATTTT. Its protein is CASGLVPVQGGPTDTQYF.

The V and J genes are TRBV27 and TRBJ2-7; the match to TRBD1 covers 9 bases. J lost 9 bases, V lost 6 bases, and 9 bases had no gene match. This CDR3 contains 13 residues. Germline loops: CDR1 MNHEY, CDR2 SMNVEV (reference sequence). The CDR3 DNA is TGTGCCAGCAGGGTCGGACAGGGGATCCTGCAGTACTTC. Amino acid sequence: CASRVGQGILQYF.

V gene TRBV7-6 combines with J gene TRBJ1-4; D is perhaps TRBD1 (6 bases). V was shortened by 5 bases and J by 5 bases, with 9 bases between the two germline ends. This CDR3 has 13 residues. The germline gives CDR1 SGHVS, CDR2 FNYEAQ. CDR3 DNA sequence: TGTGCCAGCAGCAGAACAGGGAATGAAAAACTGTTTTTT. Its translation is CASSRTGNEKLFF.

V is TRBV7-9 and J is TRBJ1-2; D uncertain. The CDR3 is 14 residues long. The V end was cut by 1 base, the J end by 4 bases, with 10 bases between. Germline V CDR1 and CDR2: SEHNR, FQNEAQ (reference sequence). The CDR3 coding sequence is TGTGCCAGCAGCTTAGGATACAGCCTCTATGGCTACACCTTC. Amino acid sequence: CASSLGYSLYGYTF. The entire variable domain, with the rest obtained from reference TRBV7-9 and TRBJ1-2, is as follows: DTGVSQNPRHKITKRGQNVTFRCDPISEHNRLYWYRQTLGQGPEFLTYFQNEAQLEKSRLLSDRFSAERPKGSFSTLEIQRTEQGDSAMYLCASSLGYSLYGYTFGSGTRLTVV.

This chain joins TRBV29-1 and TRBJ2-2, with D perhaps TRBD1 or TRBD2 (5 bases each). Germline-derived CDR1 and CDR2 are SQVTM and ANQGSEA. Trimming cost V 0 bases and J 6 bases, with 14 bases left between them. The length of the CDR3 is 15 residues. In DNA, the CDR3 is TGCAGCGTTGAAGATCGGCAGGGAGTTCCCGGGGAGCTGTTTTTT. Translated: CSVEDRQGVPGELFF.

The CDR3 DNA reads as TGTGCCAGCAGCTTAGGTCGCTCTGAACTGTTTTTT. It encodes CASSLGRSELFF. V gene TRBV7-9 combines with J gene TRBJ1-4; no firm D call. Germline values: CDR1 SEHNR, CDR2 FQNEAQ (reference sequence). Trimming pared 1 base from V and 12 bases from J, leaving 9 bases between. The CDR3 has 12 amino acids.

The chain carries TRBV2 and TRBJ2-7, with TRBD1 matching over 9 bases. Germline V CDR1 and CDR2: SNHLY, FYNNEI. The CDR3 contains 15 residues. V lost 6 bases to trimming and J lost 7 bases; unmatched junction nucleotides: 13. The chain's CDR3 is CASRGGTGKVREQYF. As DNA, the CDR3 is TGTGCCAGCAGGGGAGGGACAGGGAAGGTGAGGGAGCAGTACTTC.

The chain couples TRBV3-1 (or the pseudogene TRBV3-2) to TRBJ1-2, with 8 bases aligning to TRBD1. The germline V gene has CDR1 LGHDT and CDR2 YNNKEL (reference sequence). The CDR3 is 16 amino acids. V lost 4 bases to trimming and J lost 2 bases; unmatched junction nucleotides: 9. The CDR3 nucleotides read TGTGCCAGCAGCCCCACAGCAGGGGGCTGGAACTATGGCTACACCTTC. Its protein product is CASSPTAGGWNYGYTF.

The V and J genes are TRBV11-2 and TRBJ1-2, with D tentatively TRBD1 (5 bases). Trimming removed 5 bases from V and 7 bases from J, with 8 bases in between. The CDR3 has 11 residues. Germline CDR1 SGHAT, CDR2 FQNNGV. This chain's CDR3 is CASSQRGGYTF. The CDR3 DNA sequence: TGTGCCAGCAGCCAAAGGGGTGGCTACACCTTC. The full variable domain, completed using reference TRBV11-2 and TRBJ1-2, is EAGVAQSPRYKIIEKRQSVAFWCNPISGHATLYWYQQILGQGPKLLIQFQNNGVVDDSQLPKDRFSAERLKGVDSTLKIQPAKLEDSAVYLCASSQRGGYTFGSGTRLTVV.

The chain has TRBV5-1 and TRBJ1-3, with D unresolved. Trimming took off 0 bases at V and 5 bases at J, with 9 bases between the two ends. The CDR3 is 14 amino acids. The germline V gene encodes CDR1 SGHRS and CDR2 YFSETQ. CDR3 region: CASSLDGRRNTIYF. CDR3 sequence (DNA): TGCGCCAGCAGCTTGGATGGAAGGAGAAACACCATATATTTT.

The chain has TRBV28 and TRBJ2-5; unclear D gene. The CDR3 sequence is 12 residues long. The V gene lost 7 bases and the J gene lost 9 bases, with 15 bases spanning the gap. Per the germline V gene, CDR1 is MDHEN and CDR2 is SYDVKM. CDR3 in amino acids: CASTIGPASQYF. DNA for the CDR3: TGTGCCAGCACCATCGGACCGGCGTCCCAGTACTTC.

This clone has a handful of counts. The chain links TRBV28 to TRBJ2-1; D might be TRBD2 (5 bases). Germline V gene data show CDR1 as MDHEN and CDR2 as SYDVKM. Trimming cost V 2 bases and J 6 bases, with 11 bases left between them. This CDR3 region has 14 residues. The CDR3: CASSLAPLANEQFF. For the CDR3, the DNA is TGTGCCAGCAGTTTAGCGCCCCTAGCCAATGAGCAGTTCTTC.

The table lists this clone with a count of one. The DNA for the CDR3 is TGTGCCAGCAGTTTGGCGCGGTCAGGGTGGAGTTCACCCCTCCACTTT. Translated: CASSLARSGWSSPLHF. This chain uses TRBV27 with TRBJ1-6; a possible D gene is TRBD1 (5 bases). This CDR3 region has 16 residues. Deletions cut 3 bases from V and 9 bases from J, with 18 bases between. Germline V gene sequence: CDR1 MNHEY, CDR2 SMNVEV (reference sequence).

V usage is TRBV7-2 and J usage is TRBJ2-7, with D possibly matching TRBD2 (6 bases). The germline V gene encodes CDR1 SGHTA and CDR2 FQGNSA. CDR3 length equals 16 residues. The V end lost 1 base, the J end lost 6 bases, and 19 bases lay between the germline ends. CDR3 bases: TGTGCCAGCAGCTTAGGACTAGGCGGCTACCTAGGCGAGCAGTACTTC. This codes for CASSLGLGGYLGEQYF.

V usage is TRBV3-1 (or the pseudogene TRBV3-2) and J usage is TRBJ2-3; no clear D. CDR1 LGHDT and CDR2 YNNKEL come from the germline V gene (reference sequence). The CDR3 extends over 13 amino acids. V gave up 0 bases and J gave up 8 bases, with 9 bases separating them. The CDR3 reads CASSQEISTTQYF. The CDR3 coding sequence is TGTGCCAGCAGCCAAGAAATAAGCACTACGCAGTATTTT.

The rearrangement uses TRBV11-2 and TRBJ1-3; TRBD1 is a possible D gene (5 bases). Germline values: CDR1 SGHAT, CDR2 FQNNGV. The CDR3 runs to 15 residues. Trimming removed 5 bases from V and 0 bases from J, with 11 bases in between. The DNA of the CDR3 is TGTGCCAGCAGCCCAGGGCCTTACTCTGGAAACACCATATATTTT. Its translation is CASSPGPYSGNTIYF.

The chain combines TRBV10-3 with TRBJ1-2; the D gene is possibly TRBD1 (5 bases). Trimming shortened V by 7 bases and J by 3 bases, and 9 bases separated the two germline ends. Germline V gene sequence: CDR1 ENHRY, CDR2 SYGVKD. The CDR3 consists of 12 residues. The CDR3 DNA sequence: TGTGCCATCATGGGACGGGACTATGGCTACACCTTC. This codes for CAIMGRDYGYTF.

The rearrangement uses TRBV4-1 and TRBJ2-5; 7 positions agree with TRBD1. Per the germline V gene, CDR1 is MGHRA and CDR2 is YSYEKL. The ends lost 1 base at V and 1 base at J; junction bases unmatched: 12. The CDR3 extends over 18 amino acids. The CDR3 loop is CASSQAPQIGTAQETQYF. As DNA, the CDR3 is TGCGCCAGCAGCCAAGCACCCCAGATCGGGACAGCCCAAGAGACCCAGTACTTC.

The chain employs TRBV9 and TRBJ1-5, with TRBD1 identical over 10 bases. The CDR3 totals 15 residues. Germline assignment: CDR1 SGDLS and CDR2 YYNGEE. Trimming took 3 bases from V and 5 from J; bases not matched to a gene: 5. CDR3 amino acids: CASSGGQGGYQPQHF. The CDR3 nucleotides read TGTGCCAGCAGCGGCGGACAGGGGGGGTATCAGCCCCAGCATTTT.

This clone was recorded at least ten times. The V gene is TRBV6-4, the J gene TRBJ2-5; the match to TRBD2 covers 9 bases. The germline V gene has CDR1 MRHNA and CDR2 SNTAGT. V shed 3 bases, J shed 4 bases, and the junction held 9 bases outside the gene matches. The CDR3 is 16 amino acids. The CDR3 DNA reads as TGTGCCAGCAGTGAAGAATCCGGCGGGGGGGCAGAGACCCAGTACTTC. It is translated as CASSEESGGGAETQYF.

The chain employs TRBV6-2 or TRBV6-3 and TRBJ2-1; TRBD2 agrees at 7 bases. CDR1 is MNHEY and CDR2 is SVGEGT in the germline V gene. V was pared by 2 bases and J by 7 bases, with 5 bases of the junction left unmatched. The CDR3 contains 14 residues. The CDR3 nucleotides read TGTGCCAGCAGTTACGGGGGGGGAAAAAATGAGCAGTTCTTC. Amino acids: CASSYGGGKNEQFF.

The chain links TRBV29-1 to TRBJ1-1, with D unresolved. The CDR3 loop spans 10 amino acids. Germline V gene data show CDR1 as SQVTM and CDR2 as ANQGSEA. Trimming removed 6 bases from V and 4 bases from J, with 6 bases in between. CDR3 amino acids: CSVQITEAFF. DNA for the CDR3: TGCAGCGTCCAGATCACTGAAGCTTTCTTT.

V usage is TRBV4-2 and J usage is TRBJ2-7; D possibly uses TRBD1 or TRBD2 (5 bases each). Trimming pared 3 bases from V and 1 base from J, leaving 16 bases between. Germline values: CDR1 LGHNA, CDR2 YNFKEQ. The length of the CDR3 is 16 residues. CDR3 in amino acids: CASSHSGRGVSYEQYF. CDR3 bases: TGTGCCAGCAGCCACTCTGGGCGAGGGGTTTCCTACGAGCAGTACTTC.

This sequence joins TRBV27 and TRBJ2-2, with 8 bases aligning to TRBD1. J lost 3 bases, V lost 5 bases, and 5 bases had no gene match. The CDR3 contains 15 residues. Germline assignment: CDR1 MNHEY and CDR2 SMNVEV (reference sequence). The CDR3 sequence: CASSQDRAYTGELFF. The CDR3 bases are TGTGCCAGCAGTCAGGACAGGGCTTACACCGGGGAGCTGTTTTTT.

The rearrangement uses TRBV5-4 and TRBJ1-3; TRBD1 matches at 8 bases. The CDR3 runs to 15 residues. Germline assignment: CDR1 SGHNT and CDR2 YYREEE (reference sequence). V gave up 0 bases and J gave up 2 bases; unmatched junction bases: 1. The chain's CDR3 is CASSLAGGAGNTIYF. The DNA for the CDR3 is TGTGCCAGCAGCTTGGCAGGGGGCGCTGGAAACACCATATATTTT.

The rearrangement uses TRBV11-2 and TRBJ2-2; TRBD2 matches at 11 bases. Germline trimming cut 5 bases from V and 7 bases from J; bases unmatched to any gene: 9. The CDR3 runs 16 residues. Germline CDR1 reads SGHAT; CDR2 reads FQNNGV. CDR3 loop: CASSRWGLAADGELFF. The CDR3, as DNA: TGTGCCAGCAGCCGATGGGGACTAGCGGCGGACGGGGAGCTGTTTTTT. Complete variable domain (other parts from reference TRBV11-2 and TRBJ2-2): EAGVAQSPRYKIIEKRQSVAFWCNPISGHATLYWYQQILGQGPKLLIQFQNNGVVDDSQLPKDRFSAERLKGVDSTLKIQPAKLEDSAVYLCASSRWGLAADGELFFGEGSRLTVL.

The V gene is TRBV4-3, the J gene TRBJ2-7; D not resolved. Germline values: CDR1 LGHNA, CDR2 YSLEER. The V gene lost 5 bases and the J gene lost 2 bases, with 13 bases spanning the gap. CDR3 length: 14 residues. CDR3 nucleotides: TGCGCCAGCAGCAAAAGCCCGTCCACCTACGAGCAGTACTTC. It yields the protein CASSKSPSTYEQYF.

The chain combines TRBV9 with TRBJ2-3; D gene unclear. This CDR3 has 13 amino acids. V was shortened by 4 bases and J by 4 bases, with 10 bases between the two germline ends. The germline V gene encodes CDR1 SGDLS and CDR2 YYNGEE. The CDR3 loop is CASSPSWADTQYF. DNA of the CDR3: TGTGCCAGCAGCCCGAGCTGGGCAGATACGCAGTATTTT.

In DNA form, the CDR3 reads TGCGCCAGCAGCCACGTGTACAGGGGGGACTACGAGCAGTACTTC. Translated: CASSHVYRGDYEQYF. V is TRBV4-1 and J is TRBJ2-7; 8 bases are a match to TRBD1. The CDR3 consists of 15 residues. V trimming: 3 bases; J trimming: 3 bases; junction bases outside the gene matches: 7. Looked up from germline, CDR1 is MGHRA and CDR2 is YSYEKL.

This clone came up once. The chain carries TRBV7-9 and TRBJ2-5; D perhaps matches TRBD2 (7 bases). This CDR3 region has 15 residues. CDR1 SEHNR and CDR2 FQNEAQ come from the germline V gene (reference sequence). With 1 base removed from V and 6 bases from J, the gap between germline ends came to 15 bases. Here the CDR3 reads CASSLVEGGLKTQYF. The CDR3 bases are TGTGCCAGCAGCTTAGTGGAGGGGGGGTTAAAGACCCAGTACTTC.

The J gene is TRBJ2-3, the V gene TRBV7-3; no definite D call. The V gene's germline CDR1 is SGHTA and CDR2 FQGTGA. V lost 5 bases to trimming and J lost 8 bases, with 11 bases between them. CDR3 size: 12 residues. DNA for the CDR3: TGTGCCAGCAGCCCCGATTTGGGTACGCAGTATTTT. Residues: CASSPDLGTQYF. The complete variable domain, with remaining parts taken from reference TRBV7-3 and TRBJ2-3, reads GAGVSQTPSNKVTEKGKYVELRCDPISGHTALYWYRQSLGQGPEFLIYFQGTGAADDSGLPNDRFFAVRPEGSVSTLKIQRTERGDSAVYLCASSPDLGTQYFGPGTRLTVL.